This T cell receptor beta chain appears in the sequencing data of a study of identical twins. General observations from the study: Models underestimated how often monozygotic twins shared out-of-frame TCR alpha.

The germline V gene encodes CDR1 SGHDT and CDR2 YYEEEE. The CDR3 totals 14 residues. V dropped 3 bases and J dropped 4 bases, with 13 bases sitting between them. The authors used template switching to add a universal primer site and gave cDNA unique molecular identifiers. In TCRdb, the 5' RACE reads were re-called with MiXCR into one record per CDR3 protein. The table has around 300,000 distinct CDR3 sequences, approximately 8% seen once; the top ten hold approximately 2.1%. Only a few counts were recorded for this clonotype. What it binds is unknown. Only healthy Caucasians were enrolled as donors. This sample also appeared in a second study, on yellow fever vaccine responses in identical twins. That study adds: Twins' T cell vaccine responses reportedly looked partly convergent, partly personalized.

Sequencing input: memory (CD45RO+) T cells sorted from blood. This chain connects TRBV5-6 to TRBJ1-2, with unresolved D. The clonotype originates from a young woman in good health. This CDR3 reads CASSYGRQIYGYTF. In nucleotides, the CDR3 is TGTGCCAGCAGCTATGGGAGGCAGATCTATGGCTACACCTTC.